Following are 9 T cell receptor beta chains from one sample sequenced in a study of blood T cell repertoires in COVID-19. Here immunoSEQ multiplex PCR was the method, and the copy in TCRdb shows in-frame clones only, minus some. This repertoire shows about 93,000 clones, 80% found once; its top ten account for less than 20%. Sequenced: peripheral blood. All receptors derive from a human donor in a cohort sampled during active COVID-19.

In this sample, this clone turned up once. The chain links TRBV18 to TRBJ1-5; TRBD1 matches at 10 bases. Germline V gives CDR1 KGHSH, CDR2 LQKENI. With 1 base clipped from V and 7 bases from J, the junction kept 7 bases outside the gene matches. The CDR3 consists of 16 residues. DNA of the CDR3: TGTGCCAGCTCACCACTGTCGGGACAGGGGTCGCAGCCCCAGCATTTT. Residues: CASSPLSGQGSQPQHF.

V and J are TRBV5-1 and TRBJ2-2, with TRBD2 identical over 13 bases. This CDR3 comprises 15 residues. Losses at the gene ends were 4 bases for V and 5 bases for J; bases not matched to a gene: 2. Germline V gene data show CDR1 as SGHRS and CDR2 as YFSETQ. CDR3 bases: TGCGCCAGCAGCAGGGGACTAGCGGGGACCGGGGAGCTGTTTTTT. This sequence encodes CASSRGLAGTGELFF.

In nucleotides, the CDR3 is TGCGCCAGCAGCTTGTCAGGCCAGAGTACCGGGGAGCTGTTTTTT. Protein: CASSLSGQSTGELFF. The gene calls are TRBV5-1 and TRBJ2-2; no clear D. Germline lookup yields CDR1 SGHRS and CDR2 YFSETQ. The CDR3 contains 15 residues. Trimming cost V 1 base and J 5 bases, with 12 bases left between them. Full variable domain (missing parts from reference TRBV5-1 and TRBJ2-2): KAGVTQTPRYLIKTRGQQVTLSCSPISGHRSVSWYQQTPGQGLQFLFEYFSETQRNKGNFPGRFSGRQFSNSRSEMNVSTLELGDSALYLCASSLSGQSTGELFFGEGSRLTVL.

CDR3 residues: CASSTGGSHTGELFF. Written as DNA, the CDR3 is TGTGCCAGCTCCACAGGGGGTAGCCACACCGGGGAGCTGTTTTTT. V gene TRBV9 combines with J gene TRBJ2-2; 8 bases match TRBD1. The CDR3 covers 15 residues. Germline CDR1 SGDLS, CDR2 YYNGEE. V dropped 7 bases and J dropped 3; count of bases not matched to a gene: 8.

The V call is TRBV5-1, the J call TRBJ2-5, with TRBD2 as a possible D gene (6 bases). The CDR3 is made up of 15 amino acids. Germline CDR1 reads SGHRS; CDR2 reads YFSETQ. V lost 7 bases and J 2 bases, leaving 18 bases between the germline ends. The chain's CDR3 is CASRGGRGGQETQYF. In DNA, the CDR3 is TGCGCCAGCCGAGGAGGGCGGGGCGGACAAGAGACCCAGTACTTC.

The CDR3 coding sequence is TGTGCCACCAGCAGAGATCCCAGCGGCTCCTACGAGCAGTACTTC. Amino acids: CATSRDPSGSYEQYF. The chain links TRBV15 to TRBJ2-7; tentatively, D is TRBD2 (5 bases). The CDR3 has 15 residues. The V gene lost 0 bases and the J gene lost 0 bases, with 9 bases spanning the gap. Per the germline V gene, CDR1 is LNHNV and CDR2 is YYDKDF (reference sequence). Full variable domain (remainder filled in from reference TRBV15 and TRBJ2-7): DAMVIQNPRYQVTQFGKPVTLSCSQTLNHNVMYWYQQKSSQAPKLLFHYYDKDFNNEADTPDNFQSRRPNTSFCFLDIRSPGLGDTAMYLCATSRDPSGSYEQYFGPGTRLTVT.

In this sample, this clone turned up a few times. The gene calls are TRBV3-1 (or the pseudogene TRBV3-2) and TRBJ1-6; D unresolved. V shed 7 bases and J shed 12 bases, with 13 bases lying between them. The CDR3 has 12 amino acids. The germline gives CDR1 LGHDT, CDR2 YNNKEL (reference sequence). The CDR3 DNA follows: TGTGCCAGCACCCAGAGTCGGGGACCCCTCCACTTT. Its translation: CASTQSRGPLHF.

The sample holds one count of this clone. The chain joins TRBV6-1 to TRBJ1-6; 7 bases are a match to TRBD1. Germline V CDR1 and CDR2: MNHNS, SASEGT. The CDR3 spans 15 residues. The junction had 2 bases not matched to a gene; V was cut back by 0 bases and J by 6 bases. The CDR3 nucleotides read TGTGCCAGCAGTGAAGCGGACAGGCCTAATTCACCCCTCCACTTT. As protein: CASSEADRPNSPLHF.

J is TRBJ1-4 and V is TRBV3-1 (or the pseudogene TRBV3-2); D ambiguous. V was cut by 3 bases and J by 6 bases, with 14 bases left in between. The CDR3 extends over 15 amino acids. Germline CDR1 and CDR2: LGHDT and YNNKEL (reference sequence). The CDR3 region is CASSHLRAGDEKLFF. The CDR3 region has the DNA TGTGCCAGCAGCCATCTTAGAGCCGGAGATGAAAAACTGTTTTTT.